This T cell receptor beta chain derives from a study of OX40 agonist ivuxolimab in advanced cancers. Overall study context: Prior anti-PD-1, anti-PD-L1 or anti-CTLA-4 therapy was allowed; 40% had some.

The repertoire was sequenced with immunoSEQ multiplex PCR; TCRdb's copy has only in-frame clones and lacks some. Of 53,000 or so clones listed, 70% to 90% are singletons. Trimming cost V 3 bases and J 5 bases; bases outside gene matches: 13. This CDR3 spans 17 amino acids. Germline lookup yields CDR1 PRHDT and CDR2 FYEKMQ (reference sequence). The sequencing used CD4+ or CD8+ T cells sorted from blood, collected in a trial of the OX40 agonist ivuxolimab. The gene calls are TRBV13 and TRBJ2-1; 7 nucleotides match TRBD2. This receptor was identified in an adult with an advanced solid tumor such as melanoma, head and neck, liver or kidney cancer. The CDR3 loop is CASSFSSSGSRHNEQFF. In nucleotides, the CDR3 is TGTGCCAGCAGCTTTTCTTCTAGCGGAAGTCGACACAATGAGCAGTTCTTC.